This TCR beta chain was recovered during a study of identical twins. Findings and caveats of the study: Insertions were fewer in abundant cord blood beta clonotypes, whereas memory repertoires showed none of this pattern. Out-of-frame alpha sequences shared by twins showed excess low generation probability.

Trimming removed 3 bases at V and 7 bases at J, with 10 bases between. The CDR3 length is 13 residues. This clonotype was counted many times. Antigen specificity is unknown. TCRdb reanalysed the 5' RACE reads using MiXCR and keeps one entry per CDR3 protein. This table holds about 240,000 distinct CDR3 sequences, about 10% found once. Input material: memory T cells sorted from blood. This clonotype was obtained from a man aged 50-60 years in good health. The chain is built from TRBV12-3 or TRBV12-4 and TRBJ1-5; a weak D match, TRBD1 (6 bases). DNA for the CDR3: TGTGCCAGCAGTTTCCAGGGGAGACAGCCCCAGCATTTT. It codes for CASSFQGRQPQHF.